This TCR beta chain originates from a study of cytomegalovirus exposure and HLA in healthy donors. Points from the study as a whole: Productive status was seen about 90% or about 30% of the time for most TCR beta V segments in an earlier analysis. Reports credit the classifier with highly specific, highly sensitive diagnosis of cytomegalovirus status. Later on, an analysis showed TCR association rates differing by HLA locus, with DRB1 the most and HLA-C the fewest.

To note about this clone: Its target is unknown.

Donors were ostensibly healthy at sampling, although undocumented immune exposures were probable. PCR amplification relied on 60 Vbeta primers (plus 13 Jbeta primers). Assay: immunoSEQ multiplex PCR; the TCRdb copy retains only in-frame clones and omits some. The sample consists of about 140,000 clones, 70% to 90% of them appearing once. The germline V gene encodes CDR1 KGHSH and CDR2 LQKENI. Trimming took 0 bases from V and 5 from J; bases not matched to a gene: 4. CDR3 length equals 15 residues. The sequence was collected from a man aged 45-60 years in good health and CMV-seronegative. J is TRBJ2-5 and V is TRBV18; 9 nucleotides line up with TRBD2. The material sequenced was PBMCs. In DNA form, the CDR3 reads TGTGCCAGCTCACCACCGGGACTAGCCCTCGAGACCCAGTACTTC. It encodes CASSPPGLALETQYF.